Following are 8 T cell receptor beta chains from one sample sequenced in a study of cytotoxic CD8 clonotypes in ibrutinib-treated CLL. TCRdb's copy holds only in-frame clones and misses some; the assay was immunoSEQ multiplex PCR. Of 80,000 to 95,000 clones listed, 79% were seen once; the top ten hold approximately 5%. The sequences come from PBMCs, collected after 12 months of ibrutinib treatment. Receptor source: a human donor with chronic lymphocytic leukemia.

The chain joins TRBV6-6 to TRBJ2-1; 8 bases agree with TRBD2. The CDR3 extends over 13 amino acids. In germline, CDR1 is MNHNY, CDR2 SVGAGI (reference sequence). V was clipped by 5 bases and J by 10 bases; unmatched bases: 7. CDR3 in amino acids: CASSGGLVGEQFF. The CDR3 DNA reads TGTGCCAGCAGTGGGGGACTAGTAGGAGAGCAGTTCTTC.

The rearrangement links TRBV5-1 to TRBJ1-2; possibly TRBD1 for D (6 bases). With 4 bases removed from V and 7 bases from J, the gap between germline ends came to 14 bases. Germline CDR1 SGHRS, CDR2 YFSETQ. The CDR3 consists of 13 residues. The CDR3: CASSPQGTGGYTF. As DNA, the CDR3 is TGCGCCAGCAGCCCCCAGGGGACGGGTGGCTACACCTTC.

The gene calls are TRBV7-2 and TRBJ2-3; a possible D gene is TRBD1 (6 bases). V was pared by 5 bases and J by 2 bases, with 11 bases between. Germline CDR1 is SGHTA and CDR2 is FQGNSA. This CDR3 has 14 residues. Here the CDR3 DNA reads TGTGCCAGCAGCCGGACAGCCTCCACAGATACGCAGTATTTT. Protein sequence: CASSRTASTDTQYF.

The CDR3 loop is CASSGGVRGEKLFF. The CDR3 DNA is TGCGCCAGCAGTGGCGGGGTCAGGGGTGAAAAACTGTTTTTT. This chain connects TRBV5-1 to TRBJ1-4; D is possibly TRBD1 (6 bases). The CDR3 spans 14 residues. CDR1 SGHRS and CDR2 YFSETQ come from the germline V gene. Deletions cut 5 bases from V and 7 bases from J, with 15 bases between.

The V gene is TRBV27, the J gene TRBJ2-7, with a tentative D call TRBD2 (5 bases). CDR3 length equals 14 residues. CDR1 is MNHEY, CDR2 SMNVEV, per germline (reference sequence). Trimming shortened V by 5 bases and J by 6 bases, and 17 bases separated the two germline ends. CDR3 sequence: CASSPAVLGSEQYF. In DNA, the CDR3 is TGTGCCAGCAGTCCAGCGGTCCTTGGAAGCGAGCAGTACTTC.

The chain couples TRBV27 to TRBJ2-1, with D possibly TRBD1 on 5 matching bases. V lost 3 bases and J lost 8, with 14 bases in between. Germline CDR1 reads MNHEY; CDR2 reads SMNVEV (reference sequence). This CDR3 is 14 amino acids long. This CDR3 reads CASSFQGPRHEQFF. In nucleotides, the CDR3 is TGTGCCAGCAGTTTCCAGGGCCCACGCCATGAGCAGTTCTTC.

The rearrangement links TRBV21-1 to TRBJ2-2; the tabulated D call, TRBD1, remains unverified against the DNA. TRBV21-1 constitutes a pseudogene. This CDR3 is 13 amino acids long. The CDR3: CASSKARHGELFF. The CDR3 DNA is TGTGCCAGCAGCAAAGCTAGACACGGGGAGCTGTTTTTT.

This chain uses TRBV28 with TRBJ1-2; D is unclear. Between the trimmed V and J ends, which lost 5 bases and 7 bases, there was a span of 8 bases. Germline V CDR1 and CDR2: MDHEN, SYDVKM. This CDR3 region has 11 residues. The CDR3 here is CASSGDGGYTF. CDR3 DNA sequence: TGTGCCAGCAGTGGGGATGGTGGCTACACCTTC.